These 3 T cell receptor beta chains originate from one sample sequenced in a study of OX40 agonist ivuxolimab in advanced cancers. Using immunoSEQ multiplex PCR, the repertoire was profiled, and TCRdb retains in-frame clones only, with some absent. In the table there are 36,000 or so clones, 60% to 80% of which are singletons. Sample: CD4+ or CD8+ T cells sorted from blood, taken in a trial of the OX40 agonist ivuxolimab. The receptor set was obtained from an adult with an advanced solid tumor such as melanoma, head and neck, liver or kidney cancer.

V usage is TRBV28 and J usage is TRBJ2-1; 7 positions agree with TRBD2. This CDR3 is built from 16 residues. Germline V gene sequence: CDR1 MDHEN, CDR2 SYDVKM. V lost 5 bases, J lost 4 bases, and 11 bases stayed unmatched. Here the CDR3 reads CASSTPRTRYYNEQFF. The CDR3 DNA is TGTGCCAGCAGTACGCCGAGGACTAGGTATTACAATGAGCAGTTCTTC.

The chain recombines TRBV30 with TRBJ2-1; 10 positions agree with TRBD2. The CDR3 contains 13 residues. Trimming removed 0 bases from V and 9 bases from J; junction bases left unmatched: 2. In germline, CDR1 is GTSNPN, CDR2 SVGIG (reference sequence). The CDR3 sequence: CAWSVSSGGEQFF. The CDR3 DNA reads as TGTGCCTGGAGTGTTTCTAGCGGGGGTGAGCAGTTCTTC.

V usage is TRBV4-2 and J usage is TRBJ2-5; 12 bases match TRBD2. Trimming at V came to 0 bases and at J to 5 bases, leaving 7 bases not matched to a gene. CDR3 length: 17 residues. Per the germline V gene, CDR1 is LGHNA and CDR2 is YNFKEQ. CDR3 bases: TGTGCCAGCAGCCAAGACCTAGCGGGGGGGCCGTGGGAGACCCAGTACTTC. This gives the protein CASSQDLAGGPWETQYF.